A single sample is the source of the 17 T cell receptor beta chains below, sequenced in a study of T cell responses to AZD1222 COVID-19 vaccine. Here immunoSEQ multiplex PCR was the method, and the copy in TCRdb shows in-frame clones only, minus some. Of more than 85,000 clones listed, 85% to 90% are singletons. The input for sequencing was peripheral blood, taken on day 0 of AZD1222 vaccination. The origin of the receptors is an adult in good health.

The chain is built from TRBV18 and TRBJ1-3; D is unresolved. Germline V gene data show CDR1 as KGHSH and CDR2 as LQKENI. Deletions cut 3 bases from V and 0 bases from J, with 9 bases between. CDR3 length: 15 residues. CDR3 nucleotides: TGTGCCAGCTCACCGGGAGTTAGCTCTGGAAACACCATATATTTT. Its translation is CASSPGVSSGNTIYF.

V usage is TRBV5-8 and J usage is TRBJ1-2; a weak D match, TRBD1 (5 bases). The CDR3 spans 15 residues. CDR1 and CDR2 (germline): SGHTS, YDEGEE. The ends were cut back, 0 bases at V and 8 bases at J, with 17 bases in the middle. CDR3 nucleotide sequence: TGTGCCAGCAGCTTGGTGGGGGTGGTAGTTCCCGGCTACACCTTC. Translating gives CASSLVGVVVPGYTF.

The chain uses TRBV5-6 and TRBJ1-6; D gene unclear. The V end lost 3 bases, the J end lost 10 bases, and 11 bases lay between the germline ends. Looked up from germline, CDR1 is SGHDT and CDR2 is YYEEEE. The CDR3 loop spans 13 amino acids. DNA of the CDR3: TGTGCCAGCAGCTACATCCGGGCCTCACCCCTCCACTTT. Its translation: CASSYIRASPLHF.

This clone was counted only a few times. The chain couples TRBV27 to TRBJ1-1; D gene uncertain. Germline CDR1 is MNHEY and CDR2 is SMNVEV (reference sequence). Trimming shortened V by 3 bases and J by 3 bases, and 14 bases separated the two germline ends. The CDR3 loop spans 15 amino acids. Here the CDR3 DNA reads TGTGCCAGCAGTTTTTCGTATTCTTGGGACACTGAAGCTTTCTTT. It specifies CASSFSYSWDTEAFF.

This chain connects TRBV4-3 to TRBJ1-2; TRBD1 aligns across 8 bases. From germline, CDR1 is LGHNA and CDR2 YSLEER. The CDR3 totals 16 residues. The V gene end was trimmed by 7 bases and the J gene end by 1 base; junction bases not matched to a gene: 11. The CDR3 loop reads CASTRTGQGGNYGYTF. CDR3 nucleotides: TGCGCCAGCACCAGAACCGGACAGGGCGGTAACTATGGCTACACCTTC.

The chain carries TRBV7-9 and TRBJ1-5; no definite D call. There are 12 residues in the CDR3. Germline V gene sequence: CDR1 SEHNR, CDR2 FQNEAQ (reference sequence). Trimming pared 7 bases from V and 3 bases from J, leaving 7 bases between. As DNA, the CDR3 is TGTGCCAGCACACAAGACAATCAGCCCCAGCATTTT. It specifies CASTQDNQPQHF.

CDR3 DNA: TGTGCCAGCAGTTACGTGGGCGAGCAGTACTTC. Amino acid sequence: CASSYVGEQYF. V and J are TRBV6-5 and TRBJ2-7, with D hard to call. The germline V gene has CDR1 MNHEY and CDR2 SVGAGI. The CDR3 contains 11 residues. The V gene lost 2 bases and the J gene lost 6 bases, with 5 bases spanning the gap.

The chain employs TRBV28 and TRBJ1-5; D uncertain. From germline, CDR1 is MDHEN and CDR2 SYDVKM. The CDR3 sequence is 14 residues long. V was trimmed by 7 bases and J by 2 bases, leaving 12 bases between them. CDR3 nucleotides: TGTGCCAGCAACTCCTCTCCGGGCAATCAGCCCCAGCATTTT. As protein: CASNSSPGNQPQHF. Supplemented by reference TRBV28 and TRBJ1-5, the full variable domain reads DVKVTQSSRYLVKRTGEKVFLECVQDMDHENMFWYRQDPGLGLRLIYFSYDVKMKEKGDIPEGYSVSREKKERFSLILESASTNQTSMYLCASNSSPGNQPQHFGDGTRLSIL.

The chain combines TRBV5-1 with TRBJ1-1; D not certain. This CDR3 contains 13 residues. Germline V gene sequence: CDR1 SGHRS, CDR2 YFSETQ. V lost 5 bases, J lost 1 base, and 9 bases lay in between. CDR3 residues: CASRPLQNTEAFF. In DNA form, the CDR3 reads TGCGCCAGCAGACCGCTCCAGAACACTGAAGCTTTCTTT.

The CDR3 DNA reads as TGTGCCAGCAGTTACTCCTTCAGGGGAGGCAATCAGCCCCAGCATTTT. It codes for CASSYSFRGGNQPQHF. This sequence joins TRBV6-5 and TRBJ1-5; D perhaps matches TRBD1 (6 bases). Germline V gene sequence: CDR1 MNHEY, CDR2 SVGAGI. V dropped 0 bases and J dropped 2 bases, with 11 bases sitting between them. The CDR3 has 16 amino acids.

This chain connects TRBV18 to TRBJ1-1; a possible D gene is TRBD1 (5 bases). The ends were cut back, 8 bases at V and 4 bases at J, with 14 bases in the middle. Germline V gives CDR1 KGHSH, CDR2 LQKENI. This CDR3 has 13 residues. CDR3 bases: TGTGCCAGCGATACGCAGGGCGGCACTGAAGCTTTCTTT. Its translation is CASDTQGGTEAFF.

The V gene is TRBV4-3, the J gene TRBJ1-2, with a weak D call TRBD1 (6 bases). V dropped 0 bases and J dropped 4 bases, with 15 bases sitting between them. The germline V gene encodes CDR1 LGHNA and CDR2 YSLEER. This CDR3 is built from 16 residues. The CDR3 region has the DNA TGCGCCAGCAGCCAAGAAGTCGGGGGCGAAGGCTATGGCTACACCTTC. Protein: CASSQEVGGEGYGYTF.

Here the CDR3 reads CASGRGLNTEAFF. The CDR3 nucleotides read TGTGCCAGCGGCAGGGGGCTTAACACTGAAGCTTTCTTT. The chain recombines TRBV12-3 or TRBV12-4 with TRBJ1-1; 8 positions agree with TRBD1. After removal of 8 bases from V and 2 bases from J, the junction contained 4 bases not matched to a gene. The CDR3 contains 13 residues.

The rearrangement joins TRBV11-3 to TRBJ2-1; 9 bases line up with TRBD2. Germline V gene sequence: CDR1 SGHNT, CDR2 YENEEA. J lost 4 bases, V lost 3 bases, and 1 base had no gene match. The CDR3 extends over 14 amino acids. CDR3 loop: CASSFAGGYNEQFF. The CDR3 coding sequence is TGTGCCAGCAGCTTCGCGGGGGGGTACAATGAGCAGTTCTTC. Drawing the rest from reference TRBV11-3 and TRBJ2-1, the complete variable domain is EAGVVQSPRYKIIEKKQPVAFWCNPISGHNTLYWYLQNLGQGPELLIRYENEEAVDDSQLPKDRFSAERLKGVDSTLKIQPAELGDSAVYLCASSFAGGYNEQFFGPGTRLTVL.

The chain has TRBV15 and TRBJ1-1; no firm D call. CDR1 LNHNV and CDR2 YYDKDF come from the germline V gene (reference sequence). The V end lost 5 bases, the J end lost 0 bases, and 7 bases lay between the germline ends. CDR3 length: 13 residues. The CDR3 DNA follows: TGTGCCACCAGCCCCAGCATGAACACTGAAGCTTTCTTT. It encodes CATSPSMNTEAFF. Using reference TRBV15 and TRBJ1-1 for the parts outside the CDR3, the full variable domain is DAMVIQNPRYQVTQFGKPVTLSCSQTLNHNVMYWYQQKSSQAPKLLFHYYDKDFNNEADTPDNFQSRRPNTSFCFLDIRSPGLGDTAMYLCATSPSMNTEAFFGQGTRLTVV.

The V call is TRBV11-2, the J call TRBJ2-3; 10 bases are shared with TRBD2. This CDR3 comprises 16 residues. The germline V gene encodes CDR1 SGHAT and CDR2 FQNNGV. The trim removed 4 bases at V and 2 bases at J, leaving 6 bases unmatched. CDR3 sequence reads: CASSSRLAGYTDTQYF. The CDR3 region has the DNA TGTGCCAGCAGCTCGCGACTAGCGGGCTACACAGATACGCAGTATTTT.

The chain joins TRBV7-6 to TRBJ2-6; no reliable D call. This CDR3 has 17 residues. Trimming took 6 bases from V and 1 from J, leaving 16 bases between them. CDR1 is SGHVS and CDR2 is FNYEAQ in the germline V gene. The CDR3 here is CASSSLVPYSGANVLTF. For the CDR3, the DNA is TGTGCCAGCAGTTCCCTTGTCCCTTATTCTGGGGCCAACGTCCTGACTTTC.